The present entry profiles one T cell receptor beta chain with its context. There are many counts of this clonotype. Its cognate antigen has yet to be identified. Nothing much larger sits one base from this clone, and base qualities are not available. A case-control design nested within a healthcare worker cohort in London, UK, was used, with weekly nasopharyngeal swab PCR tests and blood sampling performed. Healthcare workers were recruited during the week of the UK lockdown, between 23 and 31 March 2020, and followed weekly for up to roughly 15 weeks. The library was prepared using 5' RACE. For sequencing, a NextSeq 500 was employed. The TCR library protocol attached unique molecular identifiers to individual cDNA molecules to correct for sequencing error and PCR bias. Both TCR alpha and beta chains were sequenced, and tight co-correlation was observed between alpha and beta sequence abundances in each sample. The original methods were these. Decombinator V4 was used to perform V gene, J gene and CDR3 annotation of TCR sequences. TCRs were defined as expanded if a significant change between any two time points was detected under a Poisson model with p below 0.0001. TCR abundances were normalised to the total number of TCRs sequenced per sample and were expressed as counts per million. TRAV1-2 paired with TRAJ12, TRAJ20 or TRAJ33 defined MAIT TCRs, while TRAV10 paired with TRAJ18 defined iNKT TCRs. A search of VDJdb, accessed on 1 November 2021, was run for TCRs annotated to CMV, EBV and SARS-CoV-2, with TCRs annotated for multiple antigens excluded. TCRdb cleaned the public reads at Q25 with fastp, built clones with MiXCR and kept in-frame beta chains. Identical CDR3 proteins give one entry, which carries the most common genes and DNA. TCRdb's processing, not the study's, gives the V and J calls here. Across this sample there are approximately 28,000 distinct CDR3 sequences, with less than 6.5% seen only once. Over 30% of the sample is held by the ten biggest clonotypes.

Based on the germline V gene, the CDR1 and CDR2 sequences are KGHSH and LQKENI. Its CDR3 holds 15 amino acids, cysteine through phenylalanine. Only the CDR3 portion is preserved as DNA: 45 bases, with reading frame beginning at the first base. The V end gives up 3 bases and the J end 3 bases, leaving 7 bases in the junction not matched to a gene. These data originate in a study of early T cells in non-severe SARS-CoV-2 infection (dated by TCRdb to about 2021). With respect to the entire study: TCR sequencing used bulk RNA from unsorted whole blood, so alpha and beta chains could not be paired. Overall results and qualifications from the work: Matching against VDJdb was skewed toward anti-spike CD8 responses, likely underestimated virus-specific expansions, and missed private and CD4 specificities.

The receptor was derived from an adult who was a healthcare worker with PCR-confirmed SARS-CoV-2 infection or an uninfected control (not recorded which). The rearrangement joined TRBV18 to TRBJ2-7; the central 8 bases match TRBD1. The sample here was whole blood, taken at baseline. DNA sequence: TGTGCCAGCTCACCGTTCGACAGGGGTGACTACGAGCAGTACTTC. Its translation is CASSPFDRGDYEQYF.